The 28 T cell receptor beta chains listed next were all sequenced from one sample in a study of PD-L1 blockade in urothelial cancer. Here immunoSEQ multiplex PCR was the method, and the copy in TCRdb shows in-frame clones only, minus some. The sample has tens of thousands of clones; roughly 80% are singletons. The sample here was PBMCs, taken around atezolizumab (anti-PD-L1) treatment. These receptors all stem from a man aged 65-85 years with urothelial cancer.

Only one count was recorded for this clone. The chain's CDR3 is CASSPGEDYEQYF. CDR3 in DNA: TGTGCCAGCAGCCCCGGCGAGGACTACGAGCAGTACTTC. The chain employs TRBV11-1 and TRBJ2-7; no firm D call. The V and J ends lost 5 bases and 3 bases respectively, with 11 bases between them. The length of the CDR3 is 13 residues. CDR1 SGHAT and CDR2 FQDESV come from the germline V gene (reference sequence).

This clone was recorded once. The chain combines TRBV5-1 with TRBJ1-1, with 10 bases aligning to TRBD1. Germline CDR1 SGHRS, CDR2 YFSETQ. This CDR3 has 13 amino acids. Losses at the gene ends were 4 bases for V and 11 bases for J; bases not matched to a gene: 8. The chain's CDR3 is CASSLGTGVRAFF. Here the CDR3 DNA reads TGCGCCAGCAGCCTTGGGACAGGGGTTCGGGCTTTCTTT. Full variable domain (missing parts from reference TRBV5-1 and TRBJ1-1): KAGVTQTPRYLIKTRGQQVTLSCSPISGHRSVSWYQQTPGQGLQFLFEYFSETQRNKGNFPGRFSGRQFSNSRSEMNVSTLELGDSALYLCASSLGTGVRAFFGQGTRLTVV.

The chain uses TRBV10-3 and TRBJ2-3, with 11 bases that match TRBD1. Per germline, CDR1 ENHRY and CDR2 SYGVKD. V gave up 6 bases and J gave up 0 bases; unmatched junction bases: 17. CDR3 length: 20 residues. The CDR3 nucleotides read TGTGCCATCAGAGCCGGGACAGGGGGATCGGCGACTTCTAGCACAGATACGCAGTATTTT. Its protein product is CAIRAGTGGSATSSTDTQYF.

The V gene is TRBV19, the J gene TRBJ1-1; weak D call: TRBD1 (5 bases). With 3 bases removed from V and 6 bases from J, the gap between germline ends came to 11 bases. The CDR3 spans 13 residues. Germline V gives CDR1 LNHDA, CDR2 SQIVND (reference sequence). In nucleotides, the CDR3 is TGTGCCAGTAGTATCTTAGGGGTCCCTGAAGCTTTCTTT. This gives the protein CASSILGVPEAFF. The complete variable domain, with remaining parts taken from reference TRBV19 and TRBJ1-1, reads DGGITQSPKYLFRKEGQNVTLSCEQNLNHDAMYWYRQDPGQGLRLIYYSQIVNDFQKGDIAEGYSVSREKKESFPLTVTSAQKNPTAFYLCASSILGVPEAFFGQGTRLTVV.

The genes are TRBV16 and TRBJ1-5; D uncertain. Trimming removed 0 bases at V and 4 bases at J, with 10 bases between. Germline V gives CDR1 KGHSY, CDR2 FQNENV. This CDR3 contains 15 residues. The chain's CDR3 is CASSQSGGGNQPQHF. CDR3 bases: TGTGCCAGCAGCCAATCAGGAGGCGGAAATCAGCCCCAGCATTTT.

This clone was counted a few times. The CDR3 bases are TGTGCCAGCAGCCCGACCCCCGTGACAGGGGGTTTCACCGGGGAGCTGTTTTTT. It codes for CASSPTPVTGGFTGELFF. The rearrangement uses TRBV9 and TRBJ2-2; 9 bases match TRBD1. This CDR3 has 18 amino acids. After removal of 4 bases from V and 4 bases from J, the junction contained 14 bases not matched to a gene. The germline V gene has CDR1 SGDLS and CDR2 YYNGEE. The full variable domain, its missing parts supplied by reference TRBV9 and TRBJ2-2, is DSGVTQTPKHLITATGQRVTLRCSPRSGDLSVYWYQQSLDQGLQFLIQYYNGEERAKGNILERFSAQQFPDLHSELNLSSLELGDSALYFCASSPTPVTGGFTGELFFGEGSRLTVL.

The chain is built from TRBV27 and TRBJ1-5; TRBD1 aligns across 8 bases. V was clipped by 7 bases and J by 6 bases; unmatched bases: 5. This CDR3 spans 13 amino acids. The germline V gene encodes CDR1 MNHEY and CDR2 SMNVEV (reference sequence). CDR3 coding DNA: TGTGCCAGCACCTCGGACAGGGTTCAGCCCCAGCATTTT. As protein: CASTSDRVQPQHF.

The rearrangement links TRBV5-6 to TRBJ2-5; 11 bases fit TRBD2. Unmatched junction bases numbered 4, after V lost 0 bases and J lost 3 bases. The V gene's germline CDR1 is SGHDT and CDR2 YYEEEE. The CDR3 has 16 amino acids. CDR3 bases: TGTGCCAGCAGCTTGGGACTAGCGGGACGAAAAGAGACCCAGTACTTC. Encoded protein: CASSLGLAGRKETQYF. The whole variable domain, remainder taken from reference TRBV5-6 and TRBJ2-5, is DAGVTQSPTHLIKTRGQQVTLRCSPKSGHDTVSWYQQALGQGPQFIFQYYEEEERQRGNFPDRFSGHQFPNYSSELNVNALLLGDSALYLCASSLGLAGRKETQYFGPGTRLLVL.

V and J are TRBV6-6 and TRBJ2-7, with a possible D match to TRBD2 (7 bases). This CDR3 has 14 residues. Germline loops: CDR1 MNHNY, CDR2 SVGAGI (reference sequence). The V and J ends lost 6 bases and 3 bases respectively, with 15 bases between them. The CDR3 loop is CASRAEGGIYEQYF. CDR3 DNA: TGTGCCAGCAGAGCCGAGGGGGGGATCTACGAGCAGTACTTC.

V usage is TRBV19 and J usage is TRBJ1-1; the D gene is possibly TRBD1 (6 bases). The germline CDR1 and CDR2 sequences are LNHDA and SQIVND (reference sequence). The CDR3 covers 15 residues. V shed 6 bases and J shed 3 bases, with 17 bases lying between them. This CDR3 reads CASRGHGKRDTEAFF. The CDR3 DNA sequence: TGTGCCAGTAGGGGACACGGAAAGAGAGACACTGAAGCTTTCTTT.

A few counts support this clone. The gene calls are TRBV4-2 and TRBJ1-4; D is unresolved. V lost 2 bases to trimming and J lost 0 bases, with 10 bases between them. Germline V gene data show CDR1 as LGHNA and CDR2 as YNFKEQ. The CDR3 spans 16 residues. This chain's CDR3 is CASSQTAVATNEKLFF. The DNA for the CDR3 is TGTGCCAGCAGCCAAACAGCTGTTGCAACTAATGAAAAACTGTTTTTT.

This chain links TRBV4-2 with TRBJ2-5; a weak D match, TRBD1 (6 bases). V was pared by 1 base and J by 5 bases, with 17 bases between. Germline V gene sequence: CDR1 LGHNA, CDR2 YNFKEQ. There are 16 residues in the CDR3. CDR3 in DNA: TGTGCCAGCAGCCAAGTAGGGGGAGCGGTCGGCGAGACCCAGTACTTC. It specifies CASSQVGGAVGETQYF.

V usage is TRBV10-3 and J usage is TRBJ2-1; 10 bases map to TRBD2. CDR3 length: 18 amino acids. V gave up 3 bases and J gave up 3 bases; unmatched junction bases: 11. The germline CDR1 and CDR2 sequences are ENHRY and SYGVKD. CDR3 region: CAISDLPGLAEYYNEQFF. The CDR3 region has the DNA TGTGCCATCAGTGACCTCCCAGGACTAGCGGAATACTACAATGAGCAGTTCTTC.

For the CDR3, the DNA is TGTGCCAGCAGCCCCCGGACAGGGAACACTGAAGCTTTCTTT. It translates to CASSPRTGNTEAFF. The chain has TRBV7-9 and TRBJ1-1; 7 bases are shared with TRBD1. CDR3 length: 14 residues. V lost 5 bases and J lost 1; bases outside the gene matches: 4. Per the germline V gene, CDR1 is SEHNR and CDR2 is FQNEAQ (reference sequence).

The V and J genes are TRBV25-1 and TRBJ1-1; tentatively, D is TRBD1 (5 bases). The germline CDR1 and CDR2 sequences are MGHDK and SYGVNS. V lost 8 bases and J 4 bases, leaving 11 bases between the germline ends. The CDR3 loop spans 12 amino acids. The CDR3 DNA sequence: TGTGCCAGCGCCCATCAGGGCACTGAAGCTTTCTTT. It codes for CASAHQGTEAFF.

The chain carries TRBV5-4 and TRBJ2-1; TRBD2 might be the D (5 bases). V gave up 8 bases and J gave up 3 bases, with 12 bases separating them. CDR1 and CDR2 from the germline V gene are SGHNT and YYREEE (reference sequence). The CDR3 runs to 13 residues. Written as DNA, the CDR3 is TGTGCCAGTGGGGAGTGGGGCTACAATGAGCAGTTCTTC. It translates to CASGEWGYNEQFF.

V and J are TRBV1 and TRBJ1-2. TRBV1 is classified as a pseudogene. The CDR3 is made up of 15 amino acids. The CDR3 sequence is CTSSQDSKTLLGYTF. For the CDR3, the DNA is TGCACCAGCAGCCAAGATAGTAAGACTCTCTTAGGCTACACCTTC.

V is TRBV9 and J is TRBJ2-3; 9 positions agree with TRBD2. Germline CDR1 SGDLS, CDR2 YYNGEE. CDR3 size: 15 residues. J was trimmed by 0 bases and V by 4 bases; bases with no gene match: 3. The CDR3 reads CASSPLAGSTDTQYF. Written as DNA, the CDR3 is TGTGCCAGCAGCCCCCTAGCGGGAAGCACAGATACGCAGTATTTT. Filled out from reference TRBV9 and TRBJ2-3, the complete variable domain reads DSGVTQTPKHLITATGQRVTLRCSPRSGDLSVYWYQQSLDQGLQFLIQYYNGEERAKGNILERFSAQQFPDLHSELNLSSLELGDSALYFCASSPLAGSTDTQYFGPGTRLTVL.

V is TRBV5-4 and J is TRBJ2-1, with D unclear. There are 15 residues in the CDR3. Germline CDR1 SGHNT, CDR2 YYREEE (reference sequence). Trimming took 2 bases from V and 0 from J, leaving 9 bases between them. The CDR3 nucleotides read TGTGCCAGCAGCTTACCCACGAGCTCCTACAATGAGCAGTTCTTC. Encoded protein: CASSLPTSSYNEQFF.

V usage is TRBV18 and J usage is TRBJ2-3; 7 bases align to TRBD1. Trimming removed 3 bases from V and 3 bases from J; junction bases left unmatched: 3. Germline values: CDR1 KGHSH, CDR2 LQKENI. This CDR3 contains 14 residues. This chain's CDR3 is CASSPTGTTDTQYF. The CDR3 bases are TGTGCCAGCTCACCGACAGGGACGACAGATACGCAGTATTTT.

The rearrangement joins TRBV9 to TRBJ2-1, with 10 bases matching TRBD1. The CDR3 is made up of 15 amino acids. Germline assignment: CDR1 SGDLS and CDR2 YYNGEE. With 6 bases clipped from V and 2 bases from J, the junction kept 5 bases outside the gene matches. The CDR3 loop reads CASTPGQGTYNEQFF. The CDR3 nucleotides are TGTGCCAGCACTCCGGGACAGGGGACCTACAATGAGCAGTTCTTC. Full variable domain (rest looked up from reference TRBV9 and TRBJ2-1): DSGVTQTPKHLITATGQRVTLRCSPRSGDLSVYWYQQSLDQGLQFLIQYYNGEERAKGNILERFSAQQFPDLHSELNLSSLELGDSALYFCASTPGQGTYNEQFFGPGTRLTVL.

The chain recombines TRBV28 with TRBJ2-7; D is uncertain. The germline V gene encodes CDR1 MDHEN and CDR2 SYDVKM. CDR3 length equals 16 residues. V lost 6 bases and J lost 0, with 18 bases in between. The CDR3 bases are TGTGCCAGCAGCTCCTCCCGCATCCTAAGCTCCTACGAGCAGTACTTC. Translating it yields CASSSSRILSSYEQYF. The whole variable domain, filled in from reference TRBV28 and TRBJ2-7, reads DVKVTQSSRYLVKRTGEKVFLECVQDMDHENMFWYRQDPGLGLRLIYFSYDVKMKEKGDIPEGYSVSREKKERFSLILESASTNQTSMYLCASSSSRILSSYEQYFGPGTRLTVT.

The genes are TRBV10-3 and TRBJ2-3, with D uncertain. Germline CDR1 ENHRY, CDR2 SYGVKD. Trimming left V 6 bases short and J 1 base short, with 14 bases between. The CDR3 is made up of 15 amino acids. For the CDR3, the DNA is TGTGCCATCAGAGAACCAGGATCGGGCACAGATACGCAGTATTTT. Its protein is CAIREPGSGTDTQYF.

The DNA of the CDR3 is TGTGCCAGCAAGACGGGACTAGGGGCCTACGAGCAGTACTTC. Its protein is CASKTGLGAYEQYF. The chain uses TRBV6-5 and TRBJ2-5; 8 bases are a match to TRBD2. TRBJ2-7 explains the end of the DNA better; the J call may be wrong. Germline V gene sequence: CDR1 MNHEY, CDR2 SVGAGI. The CDR3 contains 14 residues.

This clone was found a few times. The CDR3 here is CASCSTGEGGKLFF. The CDR3 region has the DNA TGTGCCAGTTGCTCGACAGGGGAGGGCGGAAAACTGTTTTTT. V usage is TRBV19 and J usage is TRBJ1-4; 8 bases are shared with TRBD1. This CDR3 contains 14 residues. Germline lookup yields CDR1 LNHDA and CDR2 SQIVND (reference sequence). Trimming cost V 8 bases and J 10 bases; bases outside gene matches: 12.

The V and J genes are TRBV9 and TRBJ1-3; D is perhaps TRBD1 (5 bases). Germline V CDR1 and CDR2: SGDLS, YYNGEE. Trimming took off 0 bases at V and 2 bases at J, with 18 bases between the two ends. The CDR3 consists of 18 residues. DNA of the CDR3: TGTGCCAGCAGCGTAGGAAGCTCTGGGGGGAATCCTGGAAACACCATATATTTT. Translation: CASSVGSSGGNPGNTIYF.

This clone has just a few counts. This chain joins TRBV29-1 and TRBJ1-2, with D perhaps TRBD1 (5 bases). The V and J ends lost 8 bases and 0 bases respectively, with 10 bases between them. This CDR3 is 12 amino acids long. Germline values: CDR1 SQVTM, CDR2 ANQGSEA. The CDR3 is CSTTRANYGYTF. The CDR3 nucleotides read TGCAGCACCACCAGGGCTAACTATGGCTACACCTTC.

The gene calls are TRBV7-8 and TRBJ1-5; 7 bases match TRBD1. Germline V gene lookup returns CDR1 SGHVS and CDR2 FQNEAQ. This CDR3 has 13 residues. V dropped 5 bases and J dropped 7; count of bases not matched to a gene: 5. CDR3 amino acids: CASSDRAGQPQHF. Here the CDR3 DNA reads TGTGCCAGCAGCGACAGGGCGGGGCAGCCCCAGCATTTT.